The sequence of this TCR beta chain was determined in a study of untreated major depressive disorder. Whole-study results and caveats: In every subject, the five largest TRBV05-01 clones were private. Depressed patients' CD4+ T cells carried increased TRBV05-01 (Vbeta 5.1) usage versus control CD4+ T cells. A comparatively small sample limits the generalizability of these findings.

With respect to this clone: Its antigen is unknown.

Deletions cut 4 bases from V and 2 bases from J, with 15 bases between. The germline V gene has CDR1 MGHRA and CDR2 YSYEKL. This CDR3 has 17 amino acids. Clones were sequenced by immunoSEQ multiplex PCR, and TCRdb holds only the in-frame ones, with some missing. Of roughly 13,000 clones listed, 75% to 95% are singletons. Typically roughly 95% of enriched cells were CD4+. The specimen sequenced was CD4+ T cells from PBMCs. The chain recombines TRBV4-1 with TRBJ2-6; D gene unclear. The sequence derives from a woman younger than 45 with major depressive disorder. The CDR3 nucleotides read TGCGCCAGCAGCCCGAACCTTTTTGCTACTGGGGCCAACGTCCTGACTTTC. This sequence encodes CASSPNLFATGANVLTF.